A selection of T cell receptor beta chains follows, all from one sample in a study of shared T cell receptors in the human thymus. TCRdb's copy holds only in-frame clones and misses some; the assay was immunoSEQ multiplex PCR. The sample contains hundreds of thousands of clones, around 85% of which appear only once. These data are also associated with another study on human thymus T cells.

The sequenced material came from thymocytes. The origin of the receptors is a girl less than two years old with a congenital heart defect. Both conserved end residues are part of each CDR3. D genes are given only for firm matches. Where a row states a size, it is once, few, many or the class of an expanded clone; other rows omit it.

CDR3 DNA,CDR3 protein,J gene,D gene,V gene,clone size
TGTGCCAGCAGTGGGACTAACGGTCAGCCCCAGCATTTT,CASSGTNGQPQHF,TRBJ1-5,-,TRBV6-1,-
TGCGCCAGCAGCTTAGACCGGGACAGGTTCGATGGCTACACCTTC,CASSLDRDRFDGYTF,TRBJ1-2,TRBD1,TRBV5-1,-
TGTGCCAGCAGTGCATCGACAGGGTTCCAAGAGACCCAGTACTTC,CASSASTGFQETQYF,TRBJ2-5,TRBD1,TRBV25-1,-
TGCGCCAGCAGCTTGGAGGTCAGGAACACAGATACGCAGTATTTT,CASSLEVRNTDTQYF,TRBJ2-3,-,TRBV5-1,-
TGTGCCAGCAGCTTAGATCGGGCAGGGGCACACACCGGGGAGCTGTTTTTT,CASSLDRAGAHTGELFF,TRBJ2-2,-,TRBV11-3,-
TGTGCCAGCAGTGAAGCGGGGACTTACATAGGAATAAATGAGCAGTTCTTC,CASSEAGTYIGINEQFF,TRBJ2-1,-,TRBV6-1,-
TGTGCCAGCAGCTTATCGGACTCCTATGGCTACACCTTC,CASSLSDSYGYTF,TRBJ1-2,-,TRBV11-1,-
TGTGCCAGCAGCTTAGAGAGGGGGGACAGGAGGCCTTGGCAGTTCTTC,CASSLERGDRRPWQFF,TRBJ2-1,TRBD1,TRBV7-9,-
TGTGCCAGTAGTCCCGGGGGGTGGACAGATACGCAGTATTTT,CASSPGGWTDTQYF,TRBJ2-3,TRBD2,TRBV19,-
TGTGCCACCAGCATTCCACGAACAGGGGCCGAGCAGTTCTTC,CATSIPRTGAEQFF,TRBJ2-1,TRBD1,TRBV15,-
TGTGCCAGCAGCTCCCCCCCCGGGGCGGGGGGGCCCTCCGGGGCCTACAATGAGCAGTTCTTC,CASSSPPGAGGPSGAYNEQFF,TRBJ2-1,TRBD2,TRBV13,few
TGCAGCGTTGAAGATCGGGGGAACACTGAAGCTTTCTTT,CSVEDRGNTEAFF,TRBJ1-1,-,TRBV29-1,-
TGTGCCAGCAGTCTCAGACAGGGGGGTGTGGACACCATATATTTT,CASSLRQGGVDTIYF,TRBJ1-3,TRBD1,TRBV28,once
TGTGCCAGCAGTGACAGGTCGGACAGGGTAGGAGATACGCAGTATTTT,CASSDRSDRVGDTQYF,TRBJ2-3,TRBD1,TRBV28,-
TGTGCCAGCAGTGAAGACAGGGGTGAGACCCAGTACTTC,CASSEDRGETQYF,TRBJ2-5,TRBD1,TRBV6-5,-
TGTGCCAGCAGCTTTACAGCCTCTAATGAAAAACTGTTTTTT,CASSFTASNEKLFF,TRBJ1-4,-,TRBV7-9,once
TGTGCCAGCAGCCTCGACAGTGAAGATTCACCCCTCCACTTT,CASSLDSEDSPLHF,TRBJ1-6,-,TRBV6-1,-
TGTGCCAGCAGTTCCCGGACGTCCCACTCCGGACAGTCCAATCAGCCCCAGCATTTT,CASSSRTSHSGQSNQPQHF,TRBJ1-5,-,TRBV27,-
TGCGCCAGCAGCCAAGATCTACGGGGGAAGCTTCCTTACGAGCAGTACTTC,CASSQDLRGKLPYEQYF,TRBJ2-7,-,TRBV4-3,-
TGCAGTGCTCGACAGGGCATCGAAGCTTTCTTT,CSARQGIEAFF,TRBJ1-1,TRBD1,TRBV20-1,once
TGTGCCAGCCAACGGGACAGGGACACTGAAGCTTTCTTT,CASQRDRDTEAFF,TRBJ1-1,TRBD1,TRBV27,-
TGTGCCAGCAGCCAACAACCGACAGCCTCCGAAGGTGGCTACACCTTC,CASSQQPTASEGGYTF,TRBJ1-2,-,TRBV6-6,few
TGCGCCAGCAGTGAGGGTGTGTCGGGGGGGGATGGCCCCACCGGGGAGCTGTTTTTT,CASSEGVSGGDGPTGELFF,TRBJ2-2,TRBD2,TRBV10-1,-
TGTGCCAGCATGCCGGACAGGGAAGCCGGGGAGCTGTTTTTT,CASMPDREAGELFF,TRBJ2-2,TRBD1,TRBV6-5,-
TGCAGCGTTGAAGAGGGTGCAGGTACTCAGCATTTT,CSVEEGAGTQHF,TRBJ1-5,-,TRBV29-1,-
TGCGCCAGCAGCATCGACAGGGAAGTCTCGAGGTTTGCTGAAGCTTTCTTT,CASSIDREVSRFAEAFF,TRBJ1-1,TRBD1,TRBV5-1,-
TGTGCCAGCAGCTTACAGGGTTCGCGTAATGAAAAACTGTTTTTT,CASSLQGSRNEKLFF,TRBJ1-4,-,TRBV25-1,once
TGTGCCAGCAGTGAAAGAGGACAGGGTGGTATAGAGACCCAGTACTTC,CASSERGQGGIETQYF,TRBJ2-5,TRBD1,TRBV6-1,-
TGTGCTAGTGGTTTAACCGGGACAGGGGGCAAGGAGACCCAGTACTTC,CASGLTGTGGKETQYF,TRBJ2-5,TRBD1,TRBV12-5,-
TGTGCCAGCAGCTTGGCCGGGACAGGGGTCACAATCTCTGGAAACACCATATATTTT,CASSLAGTGVTISGNTIYF,TRBJ1-3,TRBD1,TRBV5-6,-
TGTGCCAGCAGCCCAGGACAGGGACCCCTTTACCCAGCCAAAAACATTCAGTACTTC,CASSPGQGPLYPAKNIQYF,TRBJ2-4,TRBD1,TRBV5-4,once
TGTGCCGACACAGGGGGAATTACCTACGAGCAGTACTTC,CADTGGITYEQYF,TRBJ2-7,TRBD1,TRBV6-1,-
TGTGCCAGTAGCGCTAGGGCAGGGGGCTGCGTGAACACTGAAGCTTTCTTT,CASSARAGGCVNTEAFF,TRBJ1-1,TRBD1,TRBV19,once
TGTGCCAGTAGTATCCCGAGGCGGGTTCCTCTCTATGGCTACACCTTC,CASSIPRRVPLYGYTF,TRBJ1-2,-,TRBV19,-
TGTGCCAGCAGCCCGAGGACTAGTTCGTCCGCTACTGAGCAGTTCTTC,CASSPRTSSSATEQFF,TRBJ2-1,TRBD2,TRBV9,-
TGTGCCAGCAGCCAAGGATCGGGGTCCAATCAGCCCCAGCATTTT,CASSQGSGSNQPQHF,TRBJ1-5,-,TRBV14,once
TGCGCCAGCAGCCAAGTCCTACGGTACCAAGAGACCCAGTACTTC,CASSQVLRYQETQYF,TRBJ2-5,-,TRBV4-3,-
TGTGCCAGCAGCCTCAGGGCCTTGGGTTCACCCCTCCACTTT,CASSLRALGSPLHF,TRBJ1-6,-,TRBV14,-
TGTGCCACACGTTGCCAGGGTAAAGTTATGAACACTGAAGCTTTCTTT,CATRCQGKVMNTEAFF,TRBJ1-1,-,TRBV5-8,-